The TCR beta chain under discussion was sequenced for a study of T cell responses to AZD1222 COVID-19 vaccine. Clones were sequenced by immunoSEQ multiplex PCR, and TCRdb holds only the in-frame ones, with some missing. Among 70,000 to 95,000 clones, 70% to 90% were seen once, and the ten largest hold more than 5%. The CDR3 loop spans 13 amino acids. V was trimmed by 6 bases and J by 6 bases, leaving 11 bases between them. The germline CDR1 and CDR2 sequences are MNHEY and SVGAGI. Doses given second, at about 4 or about 12 weeks, were pooled. The sequence was collected from an adult who received the AZD1222 COVID-19 vaccine. The chain combines TRBV6-5 with TRBJ2-2; possible D gene TRBD2, 6 bases. The sequencing here drew on peripheral blood, taken 28 days after the second AZD1222 dose. In DNA form, the CDR3 reads TGTGCCAGCAGGACCACGGGGGCCGGGGAGCTGTTTTTT. Translating gives CASRTTGAGELFF.